Listed here are 21 T cell receptor beta chains from one sample, sequenced in a study of blood T cells in healthy people across ages. A J-beta primer mix and a sample-barcoded 5' primer were used in a second PCR of about 7 to 12 cycles. TCRdb independently ran MiXCR on the 5' RACE reads; one entry per CDR3 protein. Of around 1,000,000 distinct CDR3 sequences detected, approximately 26% appear once; the ten largest clones hold less than 0.75%. These sequences were also reported in another study, on T cells of mothers and their children.

The sequencing sample was made of blood. The receptors here all came from a girl aged 2-10 years in good health.

The gene calls are TRBV10-3 and TRBJ1-3, with a possible D match to TRBD1 (6 bases). Trimming shortened V by 10 bases and J by 0 bases, and 16 bases separated the two germline ends. The germline V gene has CDR1 ENHRY and CDR2 SYGVKD. The CDR3 extends over 15 amino acids. The CDR3 DNA reads as TGTGCCACCAAAGGAGGGGGGTTCTCTGGAAACACCATATATTTT. Encoded protein: CATKGGGFSGNTIYF.

The chain is built from TRBV27 and TRBJ2-7; no clear D gene. Germline CDR1 is MNHEY and CDR2 is SMNVEV (reference sequence). The V gene lost 8 bases and the J gene lost 3 bases, with 14 bases spanning the gap. The CDR3 length is 13 residues. CDR3 sequence reads: CASASPPFYEQYF. The CDR3 bases are TGTGCCAGCGCATCCCCCCCTTTCTACGAGCAGTACTTC.

This clonotype occurred a few times. One end of the junction varies from germline; a read error may be responsible. The genes are TRBV7-2 and TRBJ1-2, with unresolved D. CDR1 and CDR2 from the germline V gene are SGHTA and FQGNSA. The CDR3 is made up of 15 amino acids. The CDR3, as DNA: TGTGCCAGCAGCTTAGCTCCGGTCCTCTCCTATGGCTACATCTTC. Protein: CASSLAPVLSYGYIF.

This clonotype was counted between two and nine times. Here the CDR3 reads CASSYRQGLGETQYF. The CDR3 nucleotides read TGTGCCAGCAGTTACCGACAGGGACTAGGCGAGACCCAGTACTTC. The rearrangement joins TRBV6-5 to TRBJ2-5; maybe TRBD2 (8 bases). Germline CDR1 is MNHEY and CDR2 is SVGAGI. This CDR3 has 15 residues. The V gene lost 2 bases and the J gene lost 5 bases, with 15 bases spanning the gap.

The chain couples TRBV5-4 to TRBJ2-5; 9 bases fit TRBD2. The J call may be wrong; the DNA end is better matched by TRBJ2-1. Germline-derived CDR1 and CDR2 are SGHNT and YYREEE (reference sequence). The CDR3 totals 15 residues. CDR3 DNA: TGTGCCAGCAGCGGCCCGCGGGAGGGCCTGAATGAGCAGTTCTTC. It yields the protein CASSGPREGLNEQFF.

This chain joins TRBV5-1 and TRBJ2-5, with TRBD2 identical over 9 bases. The last part of the DNA fits TRBJ2-1 better; the J call may be wrong. The CDR3 sequence is 14 residues long. CDR1 and CDR2 from the germline V gene are SGHRS and YFSETQ. This CDR3 reads CASQRAGGLNEQFF. CDR3 sequence (DNA): TGCGCCAGCCAGCGAGCGGGAGGCCTCAATGAGCAGTTCTTC.

The V call is TRBV29-1, the J call TRBJ2-3; TRBD2 agrees at 7 bases. Germline CDR1 is SQVTM and CDR2 is ANQGSEA. CDR3 length: 17 amino acids. V gave up 5 bases and J gave up 0 bases; unmatched junction bases: 14. CDR3 nucleotides: TGCAGCGTTCGCGGGAGTCGGACCGAGCCTAGCACAGATACGCAGTATTTT. This gives the protein CSVRGSRTEPSTDTQYF.

In the case of this clonotype: No conserved phenylalanine or tryptophan is present at the end of the CDR3, so a read error is the likely explanation. The J gene is TRBJ2-4, the V gene TRBV28; maybe TRBD2 (6 bases). The CDR3 contains 15 residues. Germline loops: CDR1 MDHEN, CDR2 SYDVKM. Trimming took 4 bases from V and 0 from J, leaving 10 bases between them. CDR3 protein: CASSSRGLAKNIQYL. CDR3 in DNA: TGTGCCAGCAGTTCGCGGGGACTAGCCAAAAACATTCAGTACCTC.

The chain employs TRBV24-1 and TRBJ2-1; TRBD2 aligns across 11 bases. Trimming removed 4 bases from V and 7 bases from J; junction bases left unmatched: 8. This CDR3 has 16 amino acids. The V gene's germline CDR1 is KGHDR and CDR2 SFDVKD. CDR3 region: CATSEHSGGAVNEQFF. The DNA for the CDR3 is TGTGCCACCAGTGAGCATAGCGGGGGGGCCGTTAATGAGCAGTTCTTC.

The chain recombines TRBV29-1 with TRBJ2-7; 9 nucleotides line up with TRBD1. The CDR3 runs to 14 residues. The ends lost 4 bases at V and 2 bases at J; junction bases unmatched: 6. Germline-derived CDR1 and CDR2 are SQVTM and ANQGSEA. DNA of the CDR3: TGCAGCGTTGGTCCGGACAGGGGAGCCTACGAGCAGTACTTC. It encodes CSVGPDRGAYEQYF.

The gene calls are TRBV6-5 and TRBJ1-2, with D uncertain. The CDR3 is made up of 13 amino acids. Trimming took 5 bases from V and 7 from J, leaving 14 bases between them. In germline, CDR1 is MNHEY, CDR2 SVGAGI. CDR3: CASSPAAVPGYTF. CDR3 coding DNA: TGTGCCAGCAGTCCTGCAGCTGTCCCTGGCTACACCTTC.

In its sample, this clonotype was seen a few times. The rearrangement links TRBV21-1 to TRBJ1-2; TRBD1 reflects the table's D call only, with no check against the DNA. TRBV21-1 is listed as a pseudogene. The CDR3 covers 14 residues. The CDR3 loop is CASSAGTAQVGYTF. The DNA of the CDR3 is TGTGCCAGCTCTGCGGGGACAGCTCAAGTCGGCTACACCTTC.

V and J are TRBV29-1 and TRBJ2-5; 9 bases are shared with TRBD2. The CDR3 spans 13 residues. The germline CDR1 and CDR2 sequences are SQVTM and ANQGSEA. V was pared by 4 bases and J by 4 bases, with 4 bases of the junction left unmatched. The CDR3 loop is CSVGGLALETQYF. The CDR3 DNA reads as TGCAGCGTTGGTGGACTAGCGCTAGAGACCCAGTACTTC.

This clonotype was observed a handful of times. The CDR3 reads CASSSGPDGTGELFF. In DNA, the CDR3 is TGCGCCAGCAGCTCGGGTCCAGATGGCACCGGGGAGCTGTTTTTT. The chain joins TRBV5-1 to TRBJ2-2; no firm D call. The V end lost 3 bases, the J end lost 4 bases, and 13 bases lay between the germline ends. Looked up from germline, CDR1 is SGHRS and CDR2 is YFSETQ. The CDR3 is made up of 15 amino acids.

The chain recombines TRBV12-3 or TRBV12-4 with TRBJ1-1, with TRBD1 as a possible D gene (6 bases). Deletions cut 6 bases from V and 5 bases from J, with 16 bases between. The CDR3 is made up of 14 amino acids. The CDR3 here is CASSSRGQGTEAFF. For the CDR3, the DNA is TGTGCCAGCAGCTCCAGGGGCCAGGGAACTGAAGCTTTCTTT.

The rearrangement links TRBV4-2 to TRBJ1-1; D is undetermined. Germline values: CDR1 LGHNA, CDR2 YNFKEQ. The CDR3 loop spans 13 amino acids. Deletions cut 4 bases from V and 5 bases from J, with 11 bases between. The CDR3 DNA is TGTGCCAGCAGCCCGCCTGGCTGGACTGAAGCTTTCTTT. Translation gives CASSPPGWTEAFF.

This clonotype was counted between two and nine times. V usage is TRBV10-3 and J usage is TRBJ1-3, with a weak D call TRBD1 (6 bases). This CDR3 region has 14 residues. V shed 6 bases and J shed 4 bases, with 13 bases lying between them. Germline V gene lookup returns CDR1 ENHRY and CDR2 SYGVKD. The CDR3, as DNA: TGTGCCATCAGGGACACAGGGTCCGGAAACACCATATATTTT. Translating gives CAIRDTGSGNTIYF.

The rearrangement uses TRBV7-6 and TRBJ2-3; TRBD2 agrees at 8 bases. Germline loops: CDR1 SGHVS, CDR2 FNYEAQ. The CDR3 sequence is 17 residues long. The ends lost 0 bases at V and 1 base at J; junction bases unmatched: 6. The CDR3 here is CASSLAGGGLGTDTQYF. The CDR3 region has the DNA TGTGCCAGCAGCTTAGCCGGGGGGGGCCTCGGCACAGATACGCAGTATTTT.

The sample holds a few counts of this clonotype. The genes are TRBV28 and TRBJ2-1, with D perhaps being TRBD1 or TRBD2 (5 bases each). The CDR3 is 12 amino acids. V dropped 2 bases and J dropped 10 bases, with 9 bases sitting between them. CDR1 is MDHEN, CDR2 SYDVKM, per germline. The CDR3 nucleotides are TGTGCCAGCAGTTTACCAGGGACCGAGCAGTTCTTC. Translated: CASSLPGTEQFF.

This rearrangement joins TRBV5-1 to TRBJ1-1; D is unresolved. The CDR3 length is 13 residues. Trimming removed 5 bases at V and 6 bases at J, with 14 bases between. Germline V CDR1 and CDR2: SGHRS, YFSETQ. The CDR3 nucleotides are TGCGCCAGCAGACCCGAACAAAGATCTGAAGCTTTCTTT. Protein: CASRPEQRSEAFF.

The chain links TRBV7-3 to TRBJ1-4; 8 positions match TRBD1. Per the germline V gene, CDR1 is SGHTA and CDR2 is FQGTGA. The CDR3 runs 12 residues. The junction had 4 bases not matched to a gene; V was cut back by 8 bases and J by 8 bases. CDR3: CASRDRHEKLFF. The CDR3 bases are TGTGCCAGCCGGGACAGGCACGAAAAACTGTTTTTT.